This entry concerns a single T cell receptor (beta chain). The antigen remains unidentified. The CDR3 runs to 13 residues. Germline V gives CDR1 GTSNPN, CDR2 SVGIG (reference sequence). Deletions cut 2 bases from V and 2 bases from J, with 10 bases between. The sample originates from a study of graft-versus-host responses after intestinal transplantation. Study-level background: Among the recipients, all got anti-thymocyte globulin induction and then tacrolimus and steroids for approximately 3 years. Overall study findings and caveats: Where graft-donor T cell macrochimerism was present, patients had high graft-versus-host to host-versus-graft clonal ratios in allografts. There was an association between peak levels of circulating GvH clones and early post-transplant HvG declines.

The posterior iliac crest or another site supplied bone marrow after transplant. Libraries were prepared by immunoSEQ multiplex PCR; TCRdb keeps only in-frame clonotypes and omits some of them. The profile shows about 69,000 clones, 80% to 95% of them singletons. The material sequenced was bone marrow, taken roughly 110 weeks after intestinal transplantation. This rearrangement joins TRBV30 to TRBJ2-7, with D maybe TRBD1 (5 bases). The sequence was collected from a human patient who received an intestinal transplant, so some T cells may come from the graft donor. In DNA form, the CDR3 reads TGTGCCTGGAGTTCCGACAGACCCTACGAGCAGTACTTC. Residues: CAWSSDRPYEQYF.